Shown below are 8 T cell receptor beta chains from a single sample sequenced in a study of blood T cell repertoires in COVID-19. Assay used: immunoSEQ multiplex PCR; TCRdb lists only in-frame clones, some missing. The repertoire holds fewer than 300,000 clones, with approximately 85% as singletons. The sample comprised peripheral blood. The receptors stem from a human donor in a cohort sampled during active COVID-19.

V and J are TRBV27 and TRBJ2-2, with a possible D match to TRBD2 (6 bases). The CDR3 loop spans 15 amino acids. Trimming took off 8 bases at V and 0 bases at J, with 13 bases between the two ends. CDR1 is MNHEY and CDR2 is SMNVEV in the germline V gene (reference sequence). The DNA for the CDR3 is TGTGCCAGCGCCGCACTAGCCCCGAACACCGGGGAGCTGTTTTTT. Encoded protein: CASAALAPNTGELFF.

The rearrangement uses TRBV18 and TRBJ1-4, with 7 bases that match TRBD1. CDR3 length: 16 amino acids. V was pared by 1 base and J by 10 bases, with 12 bases of the junction left unmatched. Germline lookup yields CDR1 KGHSH and CDR2 LQKENI. CDR3 sequence (DNA): TGTGCCAGCTCACCACGCCGACAGGGTTGGATTGGAAAACTGTTTTTT. Residues: CASSPRRQGWIGKLFF. The full variable domain, with the rest looked up from reference TRBV18 and TRBJ1-4, is NAGVMQNPRHLVRRRGQEARLRCSPMKGHSHVYWYRQLPEEGLKFMVYLQKENIIDESGMPKERFSAEFPKEGPSILRIQQVVRGDSAAYFCASSPRRQGWIGKLFFGSGTQLSVL.

The gene calls are TRBV15 and TRBJ2-1; 7 bases map to TRBD1. Per the germline V gene, CDR1 is LNHNV and CDR2 is YYDKDF (reference sequence). Trimming cost V 0 bases and J 2 bases; bases outside gene matches: 7. The CDR3 length is 17 residues. Here the CDR3 reads CATSRERTTGPYNEQFF. The DNA for the CDR3 is TGTGCCACCAGCAGAGAACGGACGACAGGGCCCTACAATGAGCAGTTCTTC.

The chain employs TRBV6-5 and TRBJ2-5; perhaps TRBD2 as D (6 bases). Trimming took 5 bases from V and 3 from J, leaving 10 bases between them. This CDR3 spans 13 amino acids. Per germline, CDR1 MNHEY and CDR2 SVGAGI. The CDR3 bases are TGTGCCAGCAGTCCCGGGACTGAAGAGACCCAGTACTTC. Protein: CASSPGTEETQYF.

The rearrangement links TRBV6-5 to TRBJ1-4; D perhaps matches TRBD1 (6 bases). CDR3 size: 15 residues. Trimming removed 2 bases at V and 8 bases at J, with 15 bases between. From germline, CDR1 is MNHEY and CDR2 SVGAGI. CDR3 in DNA: TGTGCCAGCAGTTACGGTTACAGGGTAGGCGAAAAACTGTTTTTT. Amino acids: CASSYGYRVGEKLFF.

The V gene is TRBV18, the J gene TRBJ1-2; D not certain. This CDR3 has 14 residues. Per the germline V gene, CDR1 is KGHSH and CDR2 is LQKENI. The V end was cut by 3 bases, the J end by 0 bases, with 8 bases between. The CDR3 DNA reads TGTGCCAGCTCACCGGAGCGGACTAACTATGGCTACACCTTC. Amino acid sequence: CASSPERTNYGYTF. The variable domain in full, completed from reference TRBV18 and TRBJ1-2, reads NAGVMQNPRHLVRRRGQEARLRCSPMKGHSHVYWYRQLPEEGLKFMVYLQKENIIDESGMPKERFSAEFPKEGPSILRIQQVVRGDSAAYFCASSPERTNYGYTFGSGTRLTVV.

The chain has TRBV29-1 and TRBJ2-3; D unresolved. The CDR3 runs 15 residues. The V gene lost 6 bases and the J gene lost 3 bases, with 19 bases spanning the gap. Germline V gene data show CDR1 as SQVTM and CDR2 as ANQGSEA. This CDR3 is CSVPKVAGLTDTQYF. CDR3 in DNA: TGCAGCGTCCCAAAGGTTGCAGGCCTAACAGATACGCAGTATTTT.

This clone has more than one count but fewer than ten. The chain recombines TRBV6-5 with TRBJ1-5; D gene unclear. V was clipped by 2 bases and J by 0 bases, with 11 bases between them. Germline values: CDR1 MNHEY, CDR2 SVGAGI. The CDR3 loop spans 16 amino acids. CDR3 in DNA: TGTGCCAGCAGTTACGGAGGGCCATATAGCAATCAGCCCCAGCATTTT. This translates into CASSYGGPYSNQPQHF.